This T cell receptor (beta chain) was observed in a study of blood T cell repertoires in COVID-19. Trimming stripped 2 bases from V and 4 bases from J, with 11 bases between. The CDR3 runs 14 residues. Germline CDR1 SEHNR, CDR2 FQNEAQ (reference sequence). The table lists this clone with a count of one. Produced via immunoSEQ multiplex PCR; TCRdb's table is partial and in-frame only. Here the sample spans under 250,000 clones, about 76% being singletons. The gene calls are TRBV7-9 and TRBJ2-5, with a possible D match to TRBD1 (6 bases). The receptor was derived from a woman aged 50 to 65 with acute COVID-19. Sequencing input: PBMCs or T cells enriched from blood (not recorded which). The CDR3 region has the DNA TGTGCCAGCAGCTTAAGTACAGGGAGAGAGACCCAGTACTTC. Amino acid sequence: CASSLSTGRETQYF.